The 23 T cell receptor beta chains listed next were all sequenced from one sample in a study of blood T cell repertoires in COVID-19. Here immunoSEQ multiplex PCR was the method, and the copy in TCRdb shows in-frame clones only, minus some. The sample yields 35,000 to 50,000 clones, 70% to 90% seen once. The sequenced material came from peripheral blood. Every receptor here comes from a man in his sixties with acute or convalescent COVID-19.

This sequence joins TRBV6-1 and TRBJ1-5; D remains ambiguous. Trimming removed 0 bases from V and 5 bases from J, with 14 bases in between. The germline CDR1 and CDR2 sequences are MNHNS and SASEGT. This CDR3 has 16 amino acids. The CDR3 loop is CASSEARTGGYQPQHF. CDR3 coding DNA: TGTGCCAGCAGTGAAGCAAGGACCGGAGGATATCAGCCCCAGCATTTT.

The chain is built from TRBV18 and TRBJ1-1; 8 bases fit TRBD1. Germline V gives CDR1 KGHSH, CDR2 LQKENI. CDR3 length equals 18 residues. J was trimmed by 6 bases and V by 2 bases; bases with no gene match: 17. The CDR3 DNA reads as TGTGCCAGCTCACCAACACTCGCTACAGGGGGAAGCTTGCCTGAAGCTTTCTTT. This codes for CASSPTLATGGSLPEAFF. Full variable domain (remainder filled in from reference TRBV18 and TRBJ1-1): NAGVMQNPRHLVRRRGQEARLRCSPMKGHSHVYWYRQLPEEGLKFMVYLQKENIIDESGMPKERFSAEFPKEGPSILRIQQVVRGDSAAYFCASSPTLATGGSLPEAFFGQGTRLTVV.

The genes are TRBV27 and TRBJ1-6; D is unresolved. Deletions cut 6 bases from V and 6 bases from J, with 21 bases between. The CDR3 runs to 17 residues. Germline V CDR1 and CDR2: MNHEY, SMNVEV (reference sequence). The CDR3 region is CASRRYRAGSFNSPLHF. The CDR3 DNA sequence: TGTGCCAGCAGGAGGTACCGGGCGGGCAGTTTTAATTCACCCCTCCACTTT.

V usage is TRBV7-2 and J usage is TRBJ1-2; D gene uncertain. There are 14 residues in the CDR3. The ends were cut back, 3 bases at V and 4 bases at J, with 12 bases in the middle. Germline assignment: CDR1 SGHTA and CDR2 FQGNSA. The CDR3 here is CASSFPPPSYGYTF. For the CDR3, the DNA is TGTGCCAGCAGCTTTCCTCCCCCTAGCTATGGCTACACCTTC.

The rearrangement links TRBV27 to TRBJ2-3; 9 bases map to TRBD2. The germline V gene encodes CDR1 MNHEY and CDR2 SMNVEV (reference sequence). The CDR3 is 14 residues long. After removal of 5 bases from V and 8 bases from J, the junction contained 8 bases not matched to a gene. The CDR3 spells CASSPRGGLRTQYF. For the CDR3, the DNA is TGTGCCAGCAGTCCGCGGGGGGGCCTTCGTACGCAGTATTTT.

This clone was seen a few times. The chain links TRBV18 to TRBJ1-3, with D unresolved. This CDR3 spans 16 amino acids. Germline lookup yields CDR1 KGHSH and CDR2 LQKENI. Trimming stripped 6 bases from V and 4 bases from J, with 19 bases between. CDR3 sequence reads: CASSPKSGRGGNTIYF. CDR3 DNA: TGTGCCAGCTCTCCCAAGTCCGGACGAGGGGGAAACACCATATATTTT. Drawing the rest from reference TRBV18 and TRBJ1-3, the complete variable domain is NAGVMQNPRHLVRRRGQEARLRCSPMKGHSHVYWYRQLPEEGLKFMVYLQKENIIDESGMPKERFSAEFPKEGPSILRIQQVVRGDSAAYFCASSPKSGRGGNTIYFGEGSWLTVV.

The J gene is TRBJ1-6, the V gene TRBV27, with D maybe TRBD1 (5 bases). Germline V gene sequence: CDR1 MNHEY, CDR2 SMNVEV (reference sequence). There are 12 residues in the CDR3. The ends were cut back, 5 bases at V and 9 bases at J, with 8 bases in the middle. The CDR3 DNA reads TGTGCCAGCAGTACAGGCGGTTCACCCCTCCACTTT. It specifies CASSTGGSPLHF.

This clone has more than one count but fewer than ten. The CDR3 DNA sequence: TGTGCCAGCAGCTTGTGGACCGGGACATATAGCACAGATACGCAGTATTTT. This translates into CASSLWTGTYSTDTQYF. This chain joins TRBV5-5 and TRBJ2-3; D might be TRBD1 (6 bases). Germline CDR1 reads SGHKS; CDR2 reads YYEKEE (reference sequence). The CDR3 spans 17 residues. The V gene lost 1 base and the J gene lost 0 bases, with 15 bases spanning the gap.

The rearrangement uses TRBV18 and TRBJ1-2; TRBD1 aligns across 7 bases. The CDR3 consists of 13 residues. Germline assignment: CDR1 KGHSH and CDR2 LQKENI. With 6 bases clipped from V and 3 bases from J, the junction kept 4 bases outside the gene matches. CDR3 nucleotide sequence: TGTGCCAGCTCTCCCGGGACAGACTATGGCTACACCTTC. It encodes CASSPGTDYGYTF.

The chain carries TRBV12-3 or TRBV12-4 and TRBJ1-2; the D is unclear. Trimming took off 8 bases at V and 5 bases at J, with 12 bases between the two ends. The CDR3 is 12 amino acids. The CDR3 bases are TGTGCCAGCTCCCCTGGGCTTTATGGCTACACCTTC. Translating gives CASSPGLYGYTF.

This sequence joins TRBV18 and TRBJ1-2; 10 nucleotides match TRBD1. Germline V gene sequence: CDR1 KGHSH, CDR2 LQKENI. Germline trimming cut 3 bases from V and 7 bases from J; bases unmatched to any gene: 2. This CDR3 contains 13 residues. The CDR3 sequence is CASSPGQGGGYTF. CDR3 sequence (DNA): TGTGCCAGCTCACCCGGACAGGGGGGTGGCTACACCTTC.

A few counts support this clone. The CDR3 DNA is TGCGCCAGCAGCCCCTACCCAGGTGGGCAAGAGACCCAGTACTTC. As protein: CASSPYPGGQETQYF. The chain has TRBV5-1 and TRBJ2-5; D is unresolved. Germline loops: CDR1 SGHRS, CDR2 YFSETQ. Trimming cost V 4 bases and J 2 bases, with 15 bases left between them. The CDR3 totals 15 residues.

This rearrangement joins TRBV30 to TRBJ1-1, with no clear D. Germline values: CDR1 GTSNPN, CDR2 SVGIG (reference sequence). CDR3 size: 11 residues. V dropped 5 bases and J dropped 1 base, with 5 bases sitting between them. DNA of the CDR3: TGTGCCTGGGCCGGGAACACTGAAGCTTTCTTT. Translating gives CAWAGNTEAFF.

This clone has only a few counts. The rearrangement links TRBV11-3 to TRBJ2-2, with 8 nucleotides matching TRBD1. Germline V gene data show CDR1 as SGHNT and CDR2 as YENEEA. V gave up 5 bases and J gave up 4 bases; unmatched junction bases: 9. The CDR3 loop spans 16 amino acids. CDR3 nucleotide sequence: TGTGCCAGCAGCCCAGGGGGCGCAGCGGGCACCGGGGAGCTGTTTTTT. Protein: CASSPGGAAGTGELFF.

In its sample, this clone is medium-sized. The chain recombines TRBV11-1 with TRBJ1-1, with a weak D call TRBD1 (5 bases). The V end was cut by 2 bases, the J end by 7 bases, with 14 bases between. Per germline, CDR1 SGHAT and CDR2 FQDESV (reference sequence). This CDR3 is built from 14 residues. The CDR3 DNA reads TGTGCCAGCAGCTTATTCGGGGGAGCGGGTGAAGCTTTCTTT. Encoded protein: CASSLFGGAGEAFF.

The chain employs TRBV12-3 or TRBV12-4 and TRBJ1-2, with 8 bases that match TRBD1. V lost 5 bases and J lost 5; bases outside the gene matches: 4. This CDR3 spans 13 amino acids. DNA of the CDR3: TGTGCCAGCAGTCCAGGGGGCGTATATGGCTACACCTTC. Translation gives CASSPGGVYGYTF.

This chain uses TRBV2 with TRBJ2-3; possible D gene TRBD1, 5 bases. V lost 10 bases and J lost 2, with 16 bases in between. The CDR3 sequence is 14 residues long. Germline lookup yields CDR1 SNHLY and CDR2 FYNNEI. CDR3 protein: CATQKAGNTDTQYF. The CDR3 DNA sequence: TGTGCCACCCAAAAAGCAGGGAACACAGATACGCAGTATTTT.

The chain couples TRBV29-1 to TRBJ1-1, with D perhaps matching TRBD1 (6 bases). Germline loops: CDR1 SQVTM, CDR2 ANQGSEA. Trimming left V 5 bases short and J 5 bases short, with 18 bases between. The CDR3 sequence is 14 residues long. This CDR3 is CSVRAYGGRTEAFF. DNA for the CDR3: TGCAGCGTTCGAGCCTACGGGGGGCGGACTGAAGCTTTCTTT.

This clone was observed a single time. The V and J genes are TRBV6-2 or TRBV6-3 and TRBJ2-1, with 7 bases identical to TRBD1. Germline CDR1 reads MNHEY; CDR2 reads SVGEGT. V lost 4 bases to trimming and J lost 4 bases; unmatched junction nucleotides: 13. The CDR3 covers 17 residues. Here the CDR3 reads CASSLPKDRVLYNEQFF. The CDR3 coding sequence is TGTGCCAGCAGTTTACCCAAAGACAGGGTCTTATACAATGAGCAGTTCTTC.

V gene TRBV14 combines with J gene TRBJ1-1; TRBD1 aligns across 7 bases. Trimming took 0 bases from V and 3 from J; bases not matched to a gene: 19. The germline CDR1 and CDR2 sequences are SGHDN and FVKESK. The CDR3 loop spans 20 amino acids. The CDR3 sequence: CASSQDTPVWRGRKDTEAFF. Here the CDR3 DNA reads TGTGCCAGCAGCCAAGATACTCCGGTGTGGAGGGGGCGAAAGGACACTGAAGCTTTCTTT.

The chain uses TRBV3-1 (or the pseudogene TRBV3-2) and TRBJ2-5; D is uncertain. The germline V gene encodes CDR1 LGHDT and CDR2 YNNKEL (reference sequence). This CDR3 spans 14 amino acids. V shed 0 bases and J shed 5 bases, with 10 bases lying between them. DNA of the CDR3: TGTGCCAGCAGCCAAGATGCAAGCCGGGAGACCCAGTACTTC. Translated, it gives CASSQDASRETQYF.

This clone occurred once. The chain has TRBV12-3 or TRBV12-4 and TRBJ1-2; TRBD1 might be the D (5 bases). The CDR3 is 11 residues long. V lost 10 bases and J lost 7, with 13 bases in between. CDR3 bases: TGTGCCATCCAAACGGGGGTTGGCTACACCTTC. The encoded protein is CAIQTGVGYTF.

The chain uses TRBV30 and TRBJ1-6; 9 bases are shared with TRBD1. Germline V lookup: CDR1 GTSNPN, CDR2 SVGIG (reference sequence). J lost 4 bases, V lost 3 bases, and 1 base had no gene match. The CDR3 covers 14 residues. The CDR3 region is CAWRGTGYNSPLHF. Written as DNA, the CDR3 is TGTGCCTGGAGGGGGACAGGGTATAATTCACCCCTCCACTTT.